The present T cell receptor (beta chain) was sequenced within a study of cytomegalovirus exposure and HLA in healthy donors (dated by TCRdb to 2016 to 2017). Regarding the complete study: In an earlier analysis of under 750 of the donors, under 300 Gb of sequence data and 120 million or so unique TCR beta sequences from 180 million or so T cells were reported. Across 398 genotyped donors of the cohort, an average of approximately 240,000 unique TCR beta nucleotide sequences per donor were sequenced, and around 20% of those sequences were non-productive. An earlier analysis of some 500 of the donors used high-throughput TCR beta sequencing to judge whether each TCR beta V gene segment behaved as functional or pseudogenic. The study used immunosequencing to profile the T cell repertoires of some 600 subjects and linked those repertoires to cytomegalovirus serostatus. The number of typed donors differed by locus: about 629-640 for A, B, C, DRB1 and DQB1; 500 to 550 for DQA1; some 610 for DPA1; and 400 to 480 for DPB1. The aim of the study was to test whether cataloging public T cell receptors could identify signatures of past pathogen exposure. Every repertoire in the discovery cohort had been generated on one and the same sequencing platform. In a later analysis, previously published TCR beta repertoires from about 670 donors were re-analyzed and high-resolution HLA genotyping was added so that TCR occurrence patterns could be studied. In addition to the first cohort of 666 subjects, a separate validation cohort of 130 or so different subjects was used. Class I and class II HLA loci were covered by the typing at four-digit resolution. The genetic ancestry cluster associated with self-reported Caucasian donors included over 80% of the roughly 400 genotyped donors. Genome-wide SNP genotypes for about 65% of the roughly 700 donors were used in a later genetic analysis, which treated that subset as a discovery cohort. Roughly 300 gigabases of sequencing data and around 88 million unique TCR sequences made up an early release that covered around 640 HLA-typed donors. Roughly five DR-DQ haplotypes were handled as single units for association and clustering, since linkage in the cohort was strong. Rather than using new phenotypic data, the later analysis identified candidate immune exposures from TCR beta sequences and from how often those sequences occurred across donors. The study combined high-throughput TCR immunosequencing, statistical association of individual TCRs with disease status, and machine learning to predict cytomegalovirus infection status. Donor age, sex, ethnicity and CMV serostatus were collected together with the repertoire data.

Findings and caveats that apply to the study as a whole: The study gave a list of around 170 TCR beta chains associated with cytomegalovirus. The classifier was reported to diagnose cytomegalovirus status with high specificity and sensitivity in both the original cohort and the validation cohort. In this cohort, only TCR beta chains were sequenced, and detectable features were limited by the absence of alpha or paired-chain data. Across donors, most TCR sequences were observed very rarely, whereas some public TCRs were present in many individuals. Correlated functional status among segregating V segments might be attributable to linkage disequilibrium, but an unknown experimental factor could not be ruled out. In an earlier analysis of about 540 of the donors, most TCR beta V segments were observed in productive rearrangements about 87% or about 30% of the time, broadly matching IMGT annotations. A few of the identified cytomegalovirus-associated TCR beta chains were confirmed in vitro to be specific for cytomegalovirus antigens. When HLA alleles, especially DR and DQ, strongly co-occurred, TCR associations were difficult to assign to individual alleles. Compared with the roughly 700-donor mean, donors in an Asian-associated ancestry cluster had fewer N-insertions in productive TCRs, according to a later genetic analysis. According to a later analysis, most CMV-associated TCR beta chains appeared to be HLA-restricted, and the HLA associations seemed to be driven largely by CMV exposure. The authors suggested that the approach could potentially be generalized to other disease states and immunological phenotypes. In a later analysis, HLA-associated TCR beta chains showed more clonal expansion and lower generation probabilities than non-associated chains that were equally common. In a later genetic analysis, a missense DCLRE1C variant was associated with V-gene and J-gene trimming of TCR beta chains, and the association was replicated in an independent cohort. Several of the top co-occurrence clusters appeared to be linked to parvovirus B19, influenza, CMV and Epstein-Barr virus, according to a later analysis. The presence/absence analyses assumed that sequencing depth was roughly uniform across donors, and that assumption may not be true. The 87-base-pair reads could not distinguish some IMGT-functional V segments, including TRBV6-2 and TRBV6-3, so those segments were excluded. A cluster of highly shared sequence variants was judged likely to represent a technical artifact of the sequencing pipeline. A further reported finding was that TCR beta sequences accurately predicted the HLA-A and HLA-B alleles for most subjects in the first cohort. According to a later analysis, TCR association rates differed among HLA loci, with DRB1 alleles showing the most associated TCRs and HLA-C alleles showing the fewest. In a later analysis, about 16,000 TCR beta sequences were associated with specific HLA alleles at a false discovery rate of 0.05. HLA typing was unavailable for some donors at each locus, so association tests used only the typed subset. Because counts were too low, some 16 rarely observed V segments, including chromosome 9 orphons, were excluded from the earlier analysis of 587 of the donors. For the cohort, immune exposure information was limited to CMV serostatus.

The method behind the library was the immunoSEQ multiplex PCR assay. For the multiplex PCR, a mixture combining 60 forward primers for TCR Vbeta segments and 13 reverse primers for TCR Jbeta segments was used. The CDR3 region of rearranged TCR beta genes was amplified from genomic DNA with a multiplex PCR assay. On the Illumina HiSeq System, the amplified TCR beta libraries were sequenced as 87-base-pair reads. The paper's data handling went like this. A later analysis counted approximately 76 million unique TCR beta chains across the 500 to 850 repertoires, and 9 million to 14 million of these chains were shared by at least two donors. Raw reads were error-corrected and collapsed into unique sequences by a nearest-neighbor algorithm in which closely related sequences were merged to remove PCR and sequencing errors. To assign V, D and J gene segments, CDR3 sequences were aligned to IMGT reference sequences. Each retained sequence needed at least a six-nucleotide match to both a V gene segment and a J gene segment. Rearrangements were classified as productive when the CDR3 lacked stop codons and remained in frame with V and J, and all other rearrangements were classified as non-productive. CDR3 was defined according to IMGT convention as the region running from the second conserved V-encoded cysteine to the conserved J-encoded phenylalanine. In an earlier analysis of just under 600 of the donors, sequences lacking an unambiguous match to a single V gene segment were excluded. An earlier analysis of almost 600 of the donors classified V segments as functional when productive rearrangements were above 56.7% and as segregating when the standard deviation between donors was above 5%. A statistical classification framework was built to diagnose cytomegalovirus status from the catalog of TCR beta chain sequences. In a later analysis, V and J genes were assigned by comparing TCR nucleotide sequences against IMGT/GENE-DB human TR gene sequences. The TCRdist pipeline was used in a later analysis to assign CDR3 sequences and most-parsimonious VDJ recombination scenarios. In a later analysis, every TCR beta chain was defined by the combination of its CDR3 amino acid sequence and its V-gene family, and reads without a unique V-gene family were dropped. As a way to deal with suspected cross-contamination and a sequencing artifact, a later analysis dropped hundreds of nucleotide sequences that were highly shared and had low generation probability. In a later analysis, a clonal expansion index for each public chain was calculated from normalized within-repertoire ranks of inferred template counts. In a later analysis, generation probabilities were computed with a VDJ recombination model fitted to out-of-frame rearrangements, and the resulting probabilities were checked against IGoR. In a later analysis, hypergeometric tests were used to score TCR-TCR, TCR-HLA and TCR-CMV co-occurrence, with a repertoire-size bias correction applied to TCR pairs. To estimate false discovery rates, a later analysis permuted the HLA or CMV assignments 20 times. In a later analysis, co-occurring TCRs were grouped using DBSCAN, and TCRdist sequence similarity was added for clustering within HLA-allele-positive subsets. Co-occurrence clustering excluded repertoires with fewer than 30,000 or more than 120,000 public chains, plus five with anomalous nucleotide sharing. Here the immuneACCESS table is served through TCRdb, limited to in-frame sequences with V and J called. Missing clones are a known gap in these copies; in checked studies unresolved V genes cover under half, and the rest lacks a known reason. D and trimming come from the DNA, and the V and J calls and clone size come from that table. Across this sample there are 140,000 to 150,000 clones, with 70% to 85% seen only once. The top ten hold around 10% of the sample.

The cohort was made up of under 800 healthy bone marrow donors. At the time of sampling, all cohort members were nominally healthy, though unrecorded immune exposures were likely present. The donor tested CMV seropositive, placing the donor among the 250 to 350 seropositive members of the cohort. A peripheral blood sample was provided by each donor, and peripheral blood mononuclear cells were used for TCR beta sequencing. The Qiagen DNeasy Blood Extraction Kit was used to extract genomic DNA from the blood cell samples. Concerning this clone itself: Its antigen has not been determined. No quality values exist for individual bases; no much larger clone is one base distant.

The CDR3 measures 13 amino acids from cysteine to phenylalanine. The DNA shown is the 39-base CDR3, in frame from base 1. The germline V gene yields SGHRS for CDR1 and YFSETQ for CDR2. The germline ends are 9 bases apart after V is trimmed by 4 bases and J by 3 bases. This chain is built from TRBV5-1 and TRBJ2-3; the D gene is possibly TRBD1, with 5 bases matching. Source material: PBMCs. The clonotype originates from a woman between 55 and 75 years old in good health and CMV-seropositive. In nucleotides, the sequence is TGCGCCAGCAGCACCAGGGCGACAGATACGCAGTATTTT. Its translation reads: CASSTRATDTQYF.